The 32 T cell receptor beta chains below all came from one sample that was sequenced in a study of neurological immune-mediated disorders. TCRdb re-derived calls from the 5' RACE reads in MiXCR, one entry per CDR3 protein. The sample records around 47,000 distinct CDR3 sequences, more than 9.5% being singletons. The sequenced material came from PBMCs. These receptors originate from a female donor in good health.

There are many counts of this clonotype. The chain employs TRBV28 and TRBJ2-6, with D unclear. Trimming shortened V by 5 bases and J by 4 bases, and 6 bases separated the two germline ends. Germline CDR1 and CDR2: MDHEN and SYDVKM. This CDR3 has 13 residues. The CDR3 region is CASSPSGANVLTF. CDR3 in DNA: TGTGCCAGCAGTCCCTCGGGGGCCAACGTCCTGACTTTC.

Ten or more counts support this clonotype. The J gene is TRBJ2-1, the V gene TRBV7-3, with 10 bases that match TRBD2. This CDR3 comprises 15 residues. Germline CDR1 SGHTA, CDR2 FQGTGA. Trimming removed 8 bases from V and 7 bases from J; junction bases left unmatched: 11. The CDR3 nucleotides are TGTGCCAGCTCCGCAAGCGGGGGGGCCCTAAATGAGCAGTTCTTC. It yields the protein CASSASGGALNEQFF.

In this sample, this clonotype turned up many times. J is TRBJ1-1 and V is TRBV7-8, with D hard to call. The CDR3 has 16 amino acids. Germline CDR1 reads SGHVS; CDR2 reads FQNEAQ. V was shortened by 1 base and J by 0 bases, with 12 bases between the two germline ends. CDR3 amino acids: CASSLVAGAMNTEAFF. CDR3 DNA: TGTGCCAGCAGCTTAGTGGCAGGAGCGATGAACACTGAAGCTTTCTTT.

The V and J genes are TRBV18 and TRBJ2-3, with D unclear. Per germline, CDR1 KGHSH and CDR2 LQKENI. V shed 10 bases and J shed 6 bases, with 17 bases lying between them. The CDR3 spans 13 residues. The CDR3 DNA is TGTGCCAACTCGCGGAGAGTCTCGGATACGCAGTATTTT. It encodes CANSRRVSDTQYF. The full variable domain, completed using reference TRBV18 and TRBJ2-3, is NAGVMQNPRHLVRRRGQEARLRCSPMKGHSHVYWYRQLPEEGLKFMVYLQKENIIDESGMPKERFSAEFPKEGPSILRIQQVVRGDSAAYFCANSRRVSDTQYFGPGTRLTVL.

In its sample, this clonotype was seen many times. The chain joins TRBV20-1 to TRBJ2-5; 9 nucleotides match TRBD2. The V segment lost 4 bases and the J segment 4 bases; nucleotides outside the gene matches: 10. This CDR3 is built from 15 residues. The germline gives CDR1 DFQATT, CDR2 SNEGSKA (reference sequence). The CDR3 here is CSAKRFPSGVETQYF. CDR3 in DNA: TGCAGTGCTAAGCGGTTCCCTAGCGGGGTAGAGACCCAGTACTTC.

This clonotype appeared many times. J is TRBJ2-1 and V is TRBV7-3, with 8 bases fitting TRBD2. J gave up 4 bases and V 2 bases, and 1 base lay outside the gene matches. The CDR3 length is 14 residues. Per the germline V gene, CDR1 is SGHTA and CDR2 is FQGTGA. The CDR3 DNA sequence: TGTGCCAGCAGCTTAGCGGGAGGTTACAATGAGCAGTTCTTC. Amino acid sequence: CASSLAGGYNEQFF. The full variable domain, its missing parts supplied by reference TRBV7-3 and TRBJ2-1, is GAGVSQTPSNKVTEKGKYVELRCDPISGHTALYWYRQSLGQGPEFLIYFQGTGAADDSGLPNDRFFAVRPEGSVSTLKIQRTERGDSAVYLCASSLAGGYNEQFFGPGTRLTVL.

This clonotype was counted many times. The V call is TRBV24-1, the J call TRBJ1-2; 8 bases fit TRBD1. Germline V gene data show CDR1 as KGHDR and CDR2 as SFDVKD. The length of the CDR3 is 16 residues. The junction had 14 bases not matched to a gene; V was cut back by 7 bases and J by 5 bases. CDR3 loop: CATSSTGGASLYGYTF. The DNA for the CDR3 is TGTGCCACCAGCTCAACAGGGGGGGCGAGTTTATATGGCTACACCTTC.

This clonotype was found many times. The chain uses TRBV12-3 or TRBV12-4 and TRBJ2-2; no firm D call. The V end lost 2 bases, the J end lost 7 bases, and 11 bases lay between the germline ends. The CDR3 runs to 14 residues. CDR3 coding DNA: TGTGCCAGCAGTTTAAGGATGGCGAACGGGGAGCTGTTTTTT. It is translated as CASSLRMANGELFF.

This clonotype was observed at least ten times. The chain uses TRBV12-3 or TRBV12-4 and TRBJ1-1; D gene ambiguous. This CDR3 region has 14 residues. Trimming shortened V by 8 bases and J by 2 bases, and 15 bases separated the two germline ends. Here the CDR3 reads CASAPQVGNTEAFF. The CDR3 DNA sequence: TGTGCCAGCGCCCCCCAGGTGGGAAACACTGAAGCTTTCTTT.

This clonotype was detected ten times or more. The chain couples TRBV10-3 to TRBJ1-1, with a weak D call TRBD1 (6 bases). This CDR3 contains 12 residues. Trimming removed 6 bases from V and 4 bases from J, with 9 bases in between. The germline V gene has CDR1 ENHRY and CDR2 SYGVKD. The CDR3 coding sequence is TGTGCCATCAGGGAGACAGGCACTGAAGCTTTCTTT. Amino acids: CAIRETGTEAFF.

The chain combines TRBV27 with TRBJ1-5; perhaps TRBD1 as D (6 bases). The CDR3 has 15 residues. V lost 11 bases and J lost 2, with 19 bases in between. The germline gives CDR1 MNHEY, CDR2 SMNVEV (reference sequence). The CDR3 DNA reads as TGTGCCGTTGACAGGATGGGGGTGGGCAATCAGCCCCAGCATTTT. It codes for CAVDRMGVGNQPQHF.

This clonotype was picked up many times. This rearrangement joins TRBV15 to TRBJ1-1; unclear D gene. V lost 5 bases and J lost 1, with 32 bases in between. CDR1 is LNHNV and CDR2 is YYDKDF in the germline V gene (reference sequence). The CDR3 runs 21 residues. CDR3 DNA sequence: TGTGCCACCAGCCATTGGGTTTACTTACCCATTAACCCGCTAAAGAACACTGAAGCTTTCTTT. It specifies CATSHWVYLPINPLKNTEAFF. The full variable domain, its missing parts supplied by reference TRBV15 and TRBJ1-1, is DAMVIQNPRYQVTQFGKPVTLSCSQTLNHNVMYWYQQKSSQAPKLLFHYYDKDFNNEADTPDNFQSRRPNTSFCFLDIRSPGLGDTAMYLCATSHWVYLPINPLKNTEAFFGQGTRLTVV.

This clonotype was seen only a few times. A much larger clone is a single base away; this may be a read error. The V gene is TRBV6-4, the J gene TRBJ1-1; the D is unclear. This CDR3 region has 13 residues. Trimming stripped 0 bases from V and 9 bases from J, with 11 bases between. Germline V gene data show CDR1 as MRHNA and CDR2 as SNTAGT. Written as DNA, the CDR3 is TGTGCCAGCAGTGACTCTAAAGGTTCCAAAGCTTTCTTT. Its translation: CASSDSKGSKAFF.

The chain links TRBV18 to TRBJ1-3; no definite D call. The germline V gene encodes CDR1 KGHSH and CDR2 LQKENI. Trimming shortened V by 4 bases and J by 0 bases, and 13 bases separated the two germline ends. The CDR3 is made up of 16 amino acids. The CDR3 reads CASSLRGSISGNTIYF. In DNA, the CDR3 is TGTGCCAGCTCACTGCGGGGTTCTATCTCTGGAAACACCATATATTTT.

This clonotype has a handful of counts. The J gene is TRBJ2-7, the V gene TRBV5-1; possible D gene TRBD1, 6 bases. Germline V gene sequence: CDR1 SGHRS, CDR2 YFSETQ. Trimming took 5 bases from V and 5 from J, leaving 17 bases between them. The CDR3 contains 14 residues. In nucleotides, the CDR3 is TGCGCCAGCAGGACAGGTCTTACCGTCAACGAGCAGTACTTC. Its protein is CASRTGLTVNEQYF.

This clonotype has ten or more counts. The rearrangement links TRBV7-3 to TRBJ2-7, with 7 positions matching TRBD2. Germline CDR1 and CDR2: SGHTA and FQGTGA. CDR3 length equals 15 residues. The V and J ends lost 0 bases and 5 bases, in that order; junction bases with no gene match: 7. CDR3 DNA: TGTGCCAGCAGCTTAACAAGCGGGATCTTAGACGAGCAGTACTTC. This translates into CASSLTSGILDEQYF. Together with reference TRBV7-3 and TRBJ2-7, the CDR3 gives the full variable domain: GAGVSQTPSNKVTEKGKYVELRCDPISGHTALYWYRQSLGQGPEFLIYFQGTGAADDSGLPNDRFFAVRPEGSVSTLKIQRTERGDSAVYLCASSLTSGILDEQYFGPGTRLTVT.

This clonotype has only a few counts. The gene calls are TRBV14 and TRBJ1-6, with D perhaps matching TRBD1 (5 bases). Deletions cut 1 base from V and 16 bases from J, with 20 bases between. The CDR3 has 15 amino acids. The germline V gene has CDR1 SGHDN and CDR2 FVKESK. The CDR3 DNA reads TGTGCCAGCAGCCAAGTCTGGGGGGAGCGACGCGGTCTCCACTTT. Translated: CASSQVWGERRGLHF.

In its sample, this clonotype was seen many times. V usage is TRBV5-1 and J usage is TRBJ1-1; weak D call: TRBD1 (6 bases). The CDR3 consists of 14 residues. Trimming stripped 6 bases from V and 0 bases from J, with 12 bases between. The germline V gene encodes CDR1 SGHRS and CDR2 YFSETQ. As DNA, the CDR3 is TGCGCCAGCATCCAGGACAGCGTGAACACTGAAGCTTTCTTT. Its protein product is CASIQDSVNTEAFF.

This clonotype has a count of ten or more. The V gene is TRBV12-3 or TRBV12-4, the J gene TRBJ2-3; 7 bases align to TRBD1. The CDR3 is 14 residues long. With 4 bases clipped from V and 5 bases from J, the junction kept 6 bases outside the gene matches. CDR3 region: CASSYDRVVDTQYF. The CDR3 region has the DNA TGTGCCAGCAGTTACGACAGGGTAGTAGATACGCAGTATTTT.

This clonotype was seen at least ten times. The CDR3 DNA sequence: TGCGCCAGCAGCGCCGAGACAGGGAATCAGCCCCAGCATTTT. This encodes CASSAETGNQPQHF. This chain links TRBV5-1 with TRBJ1-5, with 7 bases matching TRBD1. J gave up 4 bases and V 4 bases, and 5 bases lay outside the gene matches. Germline V CDR1 and CDR2: SGHRS, YFSETQ. The CDR3 is 14 amino acids.

Concerning this clonotype: A read error may be the cause here, since a much bigger clone is one base away. The V gene is TRBV20-1, the J gene TRBJ2-7; TRBD2 agrees at 13 bases. Germline assignment: CDR1 DFQATT and CDR2 SNEGSKA (reference sequence). This CDR3 comprises 17 residues. The V segment lost 5 bases and the J segment 2 bases; nucleotides outside the gene matches: 12. CDR3 DNA sequence: TGCAGTGCTTCCTCGACTAGCGGGGGGTCCCCGACCTACGAGCAGTACTTC. Its protein is CSASSTSGGSPTYEQYF.

This clonotype was counted ten times or more. The chain recombines TRBV9 with TRBJ2-5; D may be TRBD1 or TRBD2 (5 bases each). The germline V gene has CDR1 SGDLS and CDR2 YYNGEE. The CDR3 runs to 16 residues. Between the trimmed V and J ends, which lost 3 bases and 5 bases, there was a span of 20 bases. CDR3 residues: CASSAHRDPLGETQYF. The CDR3 DNA sequence: TGTGCCAGCAGCGCGCACCGGGACCCCCTGGGGGAGACCCAGTACTTC.

This clonotype came up many times. The chain uses TRBV20-1 and TRBJ1-2; D is unresolved. The germline V gene has CDR1 DFQATT and CDR2 SNEGSKA (reference sequence). The V end was cut by 5 bases, the J end by 3 bases, with 7 bases between. This CDR3 comprises 11 residues. The DNA of the CDR3 is TGCAGTGCTGACACATACTATGGCTACACCTTC. As protein: CSADTYYGYTF.

At least ten counts were recorded for this clonotype. V gene TRBV4-2 combines with J gene TRBJ1-2; tentative D call: TRBD1 (5 bases). Germline V gene data show CDR1 as LGHNA and CDR2 as YNFKEQ. The CDR3 is made up of 14 amino acids. V lost 0 bases and J lost 0, with 5 bases in between. The CDR3 sequence is CASSQEQANYGYTF. Here the CDR3 DNA reads TGTGCCAGCAGCCAAGAACAGGCTAACTATGGCTACACCTTC.

This clonotype has ten or more counts. This sequence joins TRBV27 and TRBJ2-5; weak D call: TRBD1 (5 bases). This CDR3 comprises 13 residues. With 4 bases removed from V and 9 bases from J, the gap between germline ends came to 15 bases. Per germline, CDR1 MNHEY and CDR2 SMNVEV (reference sequence). This chain's CDR3 is CASSSTQGAAQYF. DNA of the CDR3: TGTGCCAGCAGTTCGACCCAGGGTGCGGCCCAGTACTTC.

This clonotype was observed at least ten times. This sequence joins TRBV20-1 and TRBJ1-1; tentatively, D is TRBD1 (6 bases). The CDR3 loop spans 13 amino acids. Germline loops: CDR1 DFQATT, CDR2 SNEGSKA (reference sequence). V was clipped by 0 bases and J by 4 bases, with 9 bases between them. CDR3 region: CSARDQGFTEAFF. The CDR3 coding sequence is TGCAGTGCTAGAGACCAGGGGTTCACTGAAGCTTTCTTT.

This clonotype has at least ten counts. The junction differs from germline at one of its ends, possibly a read error. This chain joins TRBV7-7 and TRBJ2-7; D might be TRBD2 (5 bases). Germline lookup yields CDR1 SSHAT and CDR2 FNYEAQ (reference sequence). The length of the CDR3 is 14 residues. The CDR3 is CASSLSGSSYEQYF. CDR3 nucleotides: TGTGCTAGCAGCTTATCGGGGAGCTCCTACGAGCAGTACTTC.

This clonotype was detected many times. The chain combines TRBV5-8 with TRBJ2-3; tentatively, D is TRBD2 (6 bases). V was trimmed by 1 base and J by 0 bases, leaving 12 bases between them. Looked up from germline, CDR1 is SGHTS and CDR2 is YDEGEE. The CDR3 totals 16 residues. The CDR3 bases are TGTGCCAGCAGCTTGCTCGGGGGATCTAGCACAGATACGCAGTATTTT. This encodes CASSLLGGSSTDTQYF.

Ten or more counts support this clonotype. CDR3 in amino acids: CASSLGTGFEAFF. The CDR3 DNA is TGCGCCAGCAGCCTGGGGACAGGTTTCGAAGCTTTCTTT. This sequence joins TRBV5-1 and TRBJ1-1; 8 nucleotides agree with TRBD1. The CDR3 covers 13 residues. Germline-derived CDR1 and CDR2 are SGHRS and YFSETQ. Trimming at V came to 4 bases and at J to 8 bases, leaving 7 bases not matched to a gene.

This clonotype was seen many times. This rearrangement joins TRBV9 to TRBJ1-2; 8 nucleotides line up with TRBD1. J gave up 5 bases and V 4 bases, and 4 bases lay outside the gene matches. Germline lookup yields CDR1 SGDLS and CDR2 YYNGEE. The CDR3 is 13 residues long. This chain's CDR3 is CASSPDREYGYTF. CDR3 DNA: TGTGCCAGCAGCCCGGACAGGGAATATGGCTACACCTTC.

This clonotype occurred many times. V gene TRBV20-1 combines with J gene TRBJ2-3; 9 nucleotides align to TRBD2. This CDR3 comprises 15 residues. Germline lookup yields CDR1 DFQATT and CDR2 SNEGSKA (reference sequence). The ends lost 4 bases at V and 3 bases at J; junction bases unmatched: 8. CDR3 in DNA: TGCAGTGCTACTTCAGACAGCGGGAGGACAGATACGCAGTATTTT. Translated, it gives CSATSDSGRTDTQYF.

The chain has TRBV7-9 and TRBJ1-1; no definite D call. The CDR3 loop spans 15 amino acids. Trimming took off 0 bases at V and 1 base at J, with 9 bases between the two ends. From germline, CDR1 is SEHNR and CDR2 FQNEAQ (reference sequence). The chain's CDR3 is CASSLALGGNTEAFF. Written as DNA, the CDR3 is TGTGCCAGCAGCTTAGCGCTGGGTGGGAACACTGAAGCTTTCTTT.